This TCR beta chain originates from a study of breast tumors, draining lymph nodes, adjacent tissues. The study, taken as a whole, reports: The data were judged consistent with most tumor T cells coming from lymph node and expanding in tumor. Tumors had less TCR diversity than lymph nodes, more than nontumor tissue. That most tumor T cells come from lymph nodes remained unproven.

TCRdb re-analysed the multiplex PCR reads in MiXCR, keeping a single row per CDR3 protein. The sample records some 130,000 distinct CDR3 sequences, 20% to 25% being singletons. As concerns this clonotype: Its antigen is not identified.

Samples came from axillary lymph nodes draining the breast cancer. The CDR3 runs to 14 residues. Germline CDR1 DFQATT, CDR2 SNEGSKA (reference sequence). The V gene end was trimmed by 2 bases and the J gene end by 2 bases; junction bases not matched to a gene: 3. The receptor was isolated from a female donor with breast cancer. Some clones in this sample may be carry-over from other donors' samples. The specimen was axillary lymph node tissue. This rearrangement joins TRBV20-1 to TRBJ2-3; TRBD2 matches at 8 bases. In DNA, the CDR3 is TGCAGTGCTAGACTAGCGGGTAACACAGATACGCAGTATTTT. This codes for CSARLAGNTDTQYF.